The rows below give T cell receptor beta chains drawn from one sample of a study of cytomegalovirus exposure and HLA in healthy donors. Clones were read by immunoSEQ multiplex PCR, and TCRdb kept only the in-frame ones, dropping some. The data contain around 150,000 clones, 82% of them singletons. The sequenced material came from PBMCs. The receptors derive from a girl under 10 years old in good health and CMV-seropositive. CDR3s include the opening cysteine and the closing phenylalanine or tryptophan.

V gene	J gene	CDR3 protein
TRBV6-5	TRBJ1-1	CASSKGTRMNTEAFF
TRBV13	TRBJ2-1	CASSLPLNEQFF
TRBV2	TRBJ2-1	CASSATPGDAYNEQFF
TRBV27	TRBJ1-5	CASSPHRVEQPQHF
TRBV30	TRBJ1-4	CAWRSSGTANEKLFF
TRBV6-4	TRBJ2-2	CARRYRGTGELFF
TRBV9	TRBJ2-2	CASSPPGWRGTGELFF
TRBV28	TRBJ1-4	CASSIDLRGLASEKLFF
TRBV6-6	TRBJ2-5	CASTKQGEETQYF
TRBV9	TRBJ2-3	CASSVAPRVAGGVDTQYF
TRBV23-1	TRBJ2-7	CASRTRASYEQYF
TRBV29-1	.	CSVELGRAGTYEQYF
TRBV27	TRBJ2-5	CASSLAGLAGETQYF
TRBV4-1	TRBJ2-5	CASSHLIGKGGVTQYF
TRBV6-5	TRBJ2-7	CASSYSGGRAYEQYF
TRBV2	TRBJ2-1	CASSESGYNEQFF
TRBV6-1	TRBJ1-5	CASSEPPTGSRNQPQHF
TRBV5-1	TRBJ2-2	CASSLPLTGELFF